This T cell receptor (beta chain) was sequenced during a study of glioma-infiltrating T cells after dendritic cell vaccination. Time point reported: after dendritic cell vaccination, including at tumor progression/relapse. Isocitrate dehydrogenase mutation was absent in all glioblastoma patients. The immunoSEQ assay amplified TCRB CDR3 from up to roughly 2 ug DNA. Amplification used 60 V beta primers and 13 J beta primers. Measured with immunoSEQ multiplex PCR; TCRdb has only the in-frame clones, and not every one. The sample lists roughly 80,000 clones; roughly 91% were seen once. General observations from the study: Higher pretreatment TIL content predicted longer progression-free time and survival.

Per germline, CDR1 KGHSH and CDR2 LQKENI. Trimming took 4 bases from V and 2 from J; bases not matched to a gene: 4. This CDR3 is 16 amino acids long. Of note for this clone: The antigen remains unidentified.

Sequencing was performed on blood, taken after dendritic cell vaccination. The source is a human donor with glioblastoma. This chain connects TRBV18 to TRBJ1-3; 11 nucleotides agree with TRBD1. In nucleotides, the CDR3 is TGTGCCAGCTCACTCGGACAGGGGGCTGCTGGAAACACCATATATTTT. It specifies CASSLGQGAAGNTIYF.